This TCR beta chain was sequenced for a study of shared clonotypes between healthy human individuals. TCRdb's copy holds only in-frame clones and misses some; the assay was immunoSEQ multiplex PCR. This table has about 380,000 clones, about 96% appearing once. The CDR3 contains 14 residues. CDR1 and CDR2 (germline): LGHNA, YNFKEQ. V gave up 1 base and J gave up 5 bases, with 9 bases separating them. The sample consisted of memory CD8+ T cells sorted from blood. Subset noted: CD45RO+ cells pooled with CCR7-negative TemRA cells. This receptor was taken from a man under 40 in good health. The V gene is TRBV4-2, the J gene TRBJ1-5, with D perhaps TRBD1 (5 bases). In DNA, the CDR3 is TGTGCCAGCAGCCAAGGGGGCCCACATCAGCCCCAGCATTTT. Translation: CASSQGGPHQPQHF.